This TCR beta chain was recovered during a study of shared clonotypes between healthy human individuals. Terminally differentiated effector memory CD45RA+ cells were left out of the naive CD8 fraction, which was CD45RO-negative and positively selected for CCR7. Donors, healthy HIV-negative adults, lacked recent acute infections or vaccinations. Points on this clone: Its target is not known.

Clones were sequenced by immunoSEQ multiplex PCR, and TCRdb holds only the in-frame ones, with some missing. Of around 2,000,000 clones in the sample, 93% were seen once. CDR1 and CDR2 from the germline V gene are SNHLY and FYNNEI. The CDR3 totals 19 residues. The V end lost 6 bases, the J end lost 9 bases, and 36 bases lay between the germline ends. The study, taken as a whole, reports: Roughly 4.7% was the fraction of naive CD4 clonotypes found shared across a few donors. Non-shared clonotypes showed lower generation probabilities than clonotypes common to all four donors. Generally, naive subsets (rather than memory subsets) showed larger estimated richness.

The TCR was taken from a man younger than 35 in good health. Some clones in this sample may be carry-over from other donors' samples. Sequenced input: naive CD8+ T cells from PBMCs. The chain carries TRBV2 and TRBJ2-7; D might be TRBD1 (7 bases). CDR3 sequence: CASREGTSDHRGSRDGQYF. The CDR3 DNA is TGTGCCAGCAGGGAGGGGACATCAGACCACAGGGGATCCCGGGATGGGCAGTACTTC.